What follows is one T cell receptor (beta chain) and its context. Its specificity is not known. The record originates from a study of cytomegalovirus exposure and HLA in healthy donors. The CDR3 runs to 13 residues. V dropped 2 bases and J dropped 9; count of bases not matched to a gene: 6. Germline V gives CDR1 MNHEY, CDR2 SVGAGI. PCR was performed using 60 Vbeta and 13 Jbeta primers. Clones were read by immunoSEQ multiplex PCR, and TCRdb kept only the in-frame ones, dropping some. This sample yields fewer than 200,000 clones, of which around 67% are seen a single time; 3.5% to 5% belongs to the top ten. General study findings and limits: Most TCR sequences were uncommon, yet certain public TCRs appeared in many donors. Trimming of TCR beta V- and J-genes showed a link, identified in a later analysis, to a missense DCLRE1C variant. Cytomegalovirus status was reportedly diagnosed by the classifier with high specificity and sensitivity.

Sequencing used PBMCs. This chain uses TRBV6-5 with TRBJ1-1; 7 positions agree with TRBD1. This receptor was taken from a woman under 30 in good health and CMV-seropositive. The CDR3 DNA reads TGTGCCAGCAGTTACGGTCAGGGGGGAAAAGCTTTCTTT. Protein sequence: CASSYGQGGKAFF.